The clone carrying this T cell receptor (beta chain) was found many times. Its cognate antigen is unknown. MiXCR, run by TCRdb on the 5' RACE reads, gives a single entry per CDR3 protein. The sample holds roughly 690,000 distinct CDR3 sequences, around 6% seen once. These data come from a study of identical twins. Study outcomes and limitations: In drawing conclusions, the study used cross-sectional statistical analysis and did not follow the same donors. Compared with unrelated sharing, twin-shared out-of-frame alpha sequences had more low-probability sequences. Twin pairs had excess sharing that was weaker in beta out-of-frame sequences.

The CDR3 spans 14 residues. V lost 5 bases to trimming and J lost 4 bases, with 14 bases between them. The specimen was naive T cells sorted from blood. The source is a man aged 18 to 29 in good health. The chain employs TRBV12-3 or TRBV12-4 and TRBJ2-5, with TRBD2 as a possible D gene (5 bases). Here the CDR3 reads CASSLRRKGETQYF. The CDR3 DNA reads as TGTGCCAGCAGTCTAAGGAGGAAGGGAGAGACCCAGTACTTC.